The 8 T cell receptor beta chains below come from one sample, sequenced in a study of blood T cell repertoires in COVID-19 (dated by TCRdb to the early 2020s). Libraries were constructed by the immunoSEQ multiplex PCR assay. Entries here come from immuneACCESS through TCRdb and include only in-frame sequences with V and J called. Some clones fail to appear in such tables; in the studies checked, an unresolved V gene covers under half of the shortfall, and the cause of the remainder is unknown. For this sample there are tens of thousands of clones; approximately 80% appear just once. The top ten clonotypes cover roughly 10% of the sample. The material sequenced was peripheral blood. These receptors were taken from a man aged 25-45 years with COVID-19, enrolled during active disease.

A few counts support this clone. The chain combines TRBV4-1 with TRBJ2-7; 8 bases align to TRBD2. CDR3 length equals 16 residues. The ends lost 0 bases at V and 0 bases at J; junction bases unmatched: 4. CDR1 is MGHRA, CDR2 YSYEKL, per germline. Here the CDR3 reads CASSQEAAGGSYEQYF. The CDR3 coding sequence is TGCGCCAGCAGCCAAGAAGCTGCGGGAGGCTCCTACGAGCAGTACTTC.

The chain uses TRBV11-2 and TRBJ2-7; 7 bases align to TRBD2. CDR1 and CDR2 from the germline V gene are SGHAT and FQNNGV. V was pared by 8 bases and J by 3 bases, with 13 bases of the junction left unmatched. This CDR3 is built from 15 residues. As DNA, the CDR3 is TGTGCCAGCGAGCTCTCGGCGGGAGCAGTCTACGAGCAGTACTTC. This translates into CASELSAGAVYEQYF.

V gene TRBV9 combines with J gene TRBJ2-7; tentative D call: TRBD2 (6 bases). Trimming took off 0 bases at V and 3 bases at J, with 13 bases between the two ends. The V gene's germline CDR1 is SGDLS and CDR2 YYNGEE. The CDR3 extends over 15 amino acids. The CDR3 bases are TGTGCCAGCAGCGTAGGGGTCGGGGGACGCTACGAGCAGTACTTC. It specifies CASSVGVGGRYEQYF.

On this clone itself: The junction shows a germline mismatch at one end, possibly a read error. This sample also contains other DNA sequences that code for the same CDR3. The chain employs TRBV6-4 and TRBJ2-3; 7 nucleotides agree with TRBD2. Germline CDR1 reads MRHNA; CDR2 reads SNTAGT. This CDR3 has 15 amino acids. For the CDR3, the DNA is TGTGCCAGTAGTGACTCCGCGGGAGCAACAGATACGCAGTATTTT. As protein: CASSDSAGATDTQYF.

The J gene is TRBJ2-1, the V gene TRBV6-2 or TRBV6-3; tentatively, D is TRBD2 (6 bases). CDR3 length: 17 residues. Trimming stripped 4 bases from V and 4 bases from J, with 20 bases between. The germline V gene has CDR1 MNHEY and CDR2 SVGEGT. The CDR3 bases are TGTGCCAGCAGTTCTGCCCCCGGGACTGGGAATTACAATGAGCAGTTCTTC. It encodes CASSSAPGTGNYNEQFF.

This chain links TRBV19 with TRBJ1-5; 10 bases are a match to TRBD1. V shed 6 bases and J 8 bases; nucleotides not matched to a gene: 4. This CDR3 is built from 13 residues. The germline gives CDR1 LNHDA, CDR2 SQIVND (reference sequence). CDR3 sequence reads: CASRRDRGKPQHF. The DNA of the CDR3 is TGTGCCAGTAGGAGGGACAGGGGTAAGCCCCAGCATTTT.

For the CDR3, the DNA is TGTGCCAGCAGCACCCCGACTAGCGGGAGGACCGGGGAGCTGTTTTTT. Amino acid sequence: CASSTPTSGRTGELFF. The rearrangement joins TRBV5-4 to TRBJ2-2; 13 bases map to TRBD2. The CDR3 is made up of 16 amino acids. Germline CDR1 is SGHNT and CDR2 is YYREEE (reference sequence). V trimming: 4 bases; J trimming: 5 bases; junction bases outside the gene matches: 5.

The chain couples TRBV2 to TRBJ1-1; no clear D. V gave up 7 bases and J gave up 1 base, with 7 bases separating them. The CDR3 consists of 12 residues. Germline values: CDR1 SNHLY, CDR2 FYNNEI. The CDR3 DNA is TGTGCCAGCACCAAACAGAACACTGAAGCTTTCTTT. This translates into CASTKQNTEAFF.